A selection of T cell receptor beta chains follows, all from one sample in a study of cytomegalovirus exposure and HLA in healthy donors. Clones were read by immunoSEQ multiplex PCR, and TCRdb kept only the in-frame ones, dropping some. The sample includes some 83,000 clones, about 77% of them seen just once. The specimen sequenced was PBMCs. Receptors originate from a man in his 60s in good health and CMV-seronegative. The CDR3 runs from the conserved cysteine through the conserved F or W. The order of the fields is clone size, D gene, V gene, J gene, CDR3 DNA, CDR3 protein. A D gene is named only where the DNA matches it firmly. A clone size is listed for some rows: how often the clone was seen (once, few, many), or a class if it is expanded.

clone_size: -
d_call: TRBD1
v_call: TRBV5-1
j_call: TRBJ1-2
cdr3_nt: TGCGCCAGTGACCCTACGGGGGGGACAGGGGGCCTTACGACCTTC
cdr3_aa: CASDPTGGTGGLTTF

clone_size: -
d_call: TRBD2
v_call: TRBV13
j_call: TRBJ2-3
cdr3_nt: TGTGCCAGCAGCTTGAATAGCGGGGGGGCCAGGGATACGCAGTATTTT
cdr3_aa: CASSLNSGGARDTQYF

clone_size: -
d_call: -
v_call: TRBV6-1
j_call: TRBJ1-2
cdr3_nt: TGTGCCAGCAGTGAAGGAGGCCTCGGCTATGGCTACACCTTC
cdr3_aa: CASSEGGLGYGYTF

clone_size: -
d_call: -
v_call: TRBV4-1
j_call: TRBJ2-7
cdr3_nt: TGCGCCAGCAGCCAAGGCGGGGGCCTGAGATCCTACGAGCAGTACTTC
cdr3_aa: CASSQGGGLRSYEQYF

clone_size: -
d_call: -
v_call: TRBV7-3
j_call: TRBJ2-1
cdr3_nt: TGTGCCAGCAGCCCCGAACTCGCTACTTACAATGAGCAGTTCTTC
cdr3_aa: CASSPELATYNEQFF

clone_size: -
d_call: -
v_call: TRBV6-6
j_call: TRBJ1-4
cdr3_nt: TGTGCCAGCAGTCGAACAGGGAGAAATGAAAAACTGTTTTTT
cdr3_aa: CASSRTGRNEKLFF

clone_size: -
d_call: TRBD2
v_call: TRBV7-3
j_call: TRBJ2-1
cdr3_nt: TGTGCCAGCAGCTTAACCGGACTAGCGGGGGGGAGCTCCTACAATGAGCAGTTCTTC
cdr3_aa: CASSLTGLAGGSSYNEQFF

clone_size: -
d_call: -
v_call: TRBV7-3
j_call: TRBJ2-1
cdr3_nt: TGTGCCAGCAGCCTGGGGTCCGGGGGCAATGAGCAGTTCTTC
cdr3_aa: CASSLGSGGNEQFF

clone_size: medium-sized
d_call: -
v_call: TRBV27
j_call: TRBJ1-1
cdr3_nt: TGTGCCAGCAGCGCCCCCGGGGACTTTGAAGCTTTCTTT
cdr3_aa: CASSAPGDFEAFF

clone_size: -
d_call: TRBD2
v_call: TRBV20-1
j_call: TRBJ2-3
cdr3_nt: TGCAGTGCGGGGGGGACGCAGTATTTT
cdr3_aa: CSAGGTQYF

clone_size: few
d_call: TRBD2
v_call: TRBV7-9
j_call: TRBJ2-7
cdr3_nt: TGTGCCAGCAGCGCGGGACTAGCGGCCGAGCAGTACTTC
cdr3_aa: CASSAGLAAEQYF

clone_size: -
d_call: TRBD1
v_call: TRBV19
j_call: TRBJ1-6
cdr3_nt: TGTGCCAGTCGACCTAATACAGGGGAGTATAATTCACCCCTCCACTTT
cdr3_aa: CASRPNTGEYNSPLHF

clone_size: -
d_call: -
v_call: TRBV4-1
j_call: TRBJ2-7
cdr3_nt: TGCGCCAGCAGCCAAGACCCTACGGGTTACGAGCAGTACTTC
cdr3_aa: CASSQDPTGYEQYF

clone_size: -
d_call: TRBD1
v_call: TRBV18
j_call: TRBJ1-1
cdr3_nt: TGTGCCAGCTCAGTGGGACAGGCCTTGAACACTGAAGCTTTCTTT
cdr3_aa: CASSVGQALNTEAFF

clone_size: few
d_call: -
v_call: TRBV10-3
j_call: TRBJ1-1
cdr3_nt: TGTGCCATCAGTGGACAGATGAACACTGAAGCTTTCTTT
cdr3_aa: CAISGQMNTEAFF

clone_size: -
d_call: TRBD1
v_call: TRBV9
j_call: TRBJ1-6
cdr3_nt: TGTGCCAGCAGCTTGGGACAGGGGACTTCACCCCTCCACTTT
cdr3_aa: CASSLGQGTSPLHF

clone_size: -
d_call: -
v_call: TRBV19
j_call: TRBJ1-2
cdr3_nt: TGTGCCAGTACCGAAACAGAACACTATGGCTACACCTTC
cdr3_aa: CASTETEHYGYTF

clone_size: -
d_call: TRBD1
v_call: TRBV7-9
j_call: TRBJ1-2
cdr3_nt: TGTGCCAGCAGCTTAGCACAGGGGACTAACTATGGCTACACCTTC
cdr3_aa: CASSLAQGTNYGYTF

clone_size: -
d_call: -
v_call: TRBV5-1
j_call: TRBJ1-1
cdr3_nt: TGCGCCAGCAGCTTGCAGACACCAATGAACACTGAAGCTTTCTTT
cdr3_aa: CASSLQTPMNTEAFF

clone_size: -
d_call: -
v_call: TRBV29-1
j_call: TRBJ1-1
cdr3_nt: TGCAGCGTTTCCGGGCGGACGGGGGTAACTGAAGCTTTCTTT
cdr3_aa: CSVSGRTGVTEAFF

clone_size: once
d_call: TRBD1
v_call: TRBV7-9
j_call: TRBJ1-1
cdr3_nt: TGTGCCAGCAGCCAGCGACAGGGAACCGGGGCGAATGAAGCTTTCTTT
cdr3_aa: CASSQRQGTGANEAFF

clone_size: few
d_call: TRBD2
v_call: TRBV6-4
j_call: TRBJ2-3
cdr3_nt: TGTGCCAGCAGTGACTCCCCTAGCGGGGGTGATACGCAGTATTTT
cdr3_aa: CASSDSPSGGDTQYF

clone_size: few
d_call: -
v_call: TRBV13
j_call: TRBJ2-2
cdr3_nt: TGTGCCAGCAGCCCAAGAACAAGAACCGGGGAGCTGTTTTTT
cdr3_aa: CASSPRTRTGELFF

clone_size: few
d_call: TRBD1
v_call: TRBV15
j_call: TRBJ1-6
cdr3_nt: TGTGCCACCAGTCTGGGACAGAATAATTCACCCCTCCACTTT
cdr3_aa: CATSLGQNNSPLHF

clone_size: -
d_call: TRBD1
v_call: TRBV10-3
j_call: TRBJ2-2
cdr3_nt: TGTGCCATCAGTGAGTCGAGAGGGGGCGGCACCGGGGAGCTGTTTTTT
cdr3_aa: CAISESRGGGTGELFF

clone_size: once
d_call: TRBD1
v_call: TRBV29-1
j_call: TRBJ1-5
cdr3_nt: TGCAGCGCCCGACAGGGGATAGAGCAGCCCCAGCATTTT
cdr3_aa: CSARQGIEQPQHF

clone_size: -
d_call: -
v_call: TRBV27
j_call: TRBJ2-5
cdr3_nt: TGTGCCAGCAGTTTAATCAGGGGACAAGAGACCCAGTACTTC
cdr3_aa: CASSLIRGQETQYF

clone_size: -
d_call: TRBD1
v_call: TRBV18
j_call: TRBJ2-6
cdr3_nt: TGTGCCAGCTCACCACCGGGACAGGGGGCTGCTGGGGCCAACGTCCTGACTTTC
cdr3_aa: CASSPPGQGAAGANVLTF

clone_size: -
d_call: -
v_call: TRBV18
j_call: TRBJ2-7
cdr3_nt: TGTGCCAGCTCACCACGGGACAAGGCCTACGAGCAGTACTTC
cdr3_aa: CASSPRDKAYEQYF

clone_size: once
d_call: -
v_call: TRBV19
j_call: TRBJ2-3
cdr3_nt: TGTGCCAGTAGTATTACTTACACAGATACGCAGTATTTT
cdr3_aa: CASSITYTDTQYF

clone_size: few
d_call: TRBD2
v_call: TRBV7-8
j_call: TRBJ2-7
cdr3_nt: TGTGCCAGCAGCTCCGGGACTAGCGGGGGGGGCTACGAGCAGTACTTC
cdr3_aa: CASSSGTSGGGYEQYF

clone_size: -
d_call: TRBD2
v_call: TRBV13
j_call: TRBJ2-7
cdr3_nt: TGTGCCAGCTTTGCCTCCGGGGGGGGCCCCTACGAGCAGTACTTC
cdr3_aa: CASFASGGGPYEQYF

clone_size: -
d_call: TRBD2
v_call: TRBV6-5
j_call: TRBJ2-3
cdr3_nt: TGTGCCAGCAGTTACTCTGCGGGGGGGACAGATACGCAGTATTTT
cdr3_aa: CASSYSAGGTDTQYF

clone_size: -
d_call: -
v_call: TRBV13
j_call: TRBJ2-7
cdr3_nt: TGTGCCAGCAGCCCAGAGGGACTCTCCTACGAGCAGTACTTC
cdr3_aa: CASSPEGLSYEQYF

clone_size: -
d_call: -
v_call: TRBV7-9
j_call: TRBJ1-1
cdr3_nt: TGTGCCAGCAGTGTGGACAGTTCCCTTGTTACGCCTGAAGCTTTCTTT
cdr3_aa: CASSVDSSLVTPEAFF

clone_size: -
d_call: -
v_call: TRBV4-2
j_call: TRBJ1-1
cdr3_nt: TGTGCCAGCAGCCAAGATTTGGTGGGCCGGAATGAAGCTTTCTTT
cdr3_aa: CASSQDLVGRNEAFF

clone_size: few
d_call: -
v_call: TRBV2
j_call: TRBJ1-4
cdr3_nt: TGTGCCAGCAGGGGGGGGAGGAATGAAAAACTGTTTTTT
cdr3_aa: CASRGGRNEKLFF

clone_size: -
d_call: TRBD1
v_call: TRBV9
j_call: TRBJ1-1
cdr3_nt: TGTGCCAGCAGCCCAGGGACAGCCAACACTGAAGCTTTCTTT
cdr3_aa: CASSPGTANTEAFF

clone_size: -
d_call: TRBD2
v_call: TRBV4-1
j_call: TRBJ2-2
cdr3_nt: TGCGCCAGCTATGCGGGGGGGGCCGGGGAGCTGTTTTTT
cdr3_aa: CASYAGGAGELFF

clone_size: -
d_call: TRBD1
v_call: TRBV11-2
j_call: TRBJ1-3
cdr3_nt: TGTGCCAGCAGCACCGGACAGGGGAGGGTGTATGGAAACACCATATATTTT
cdr3_aa: CASSTGQGRVYGNTIYF

clone_size: -
d_call: TRBD2
v_call: TRBV5-1
j_call: TRBJ2-7
cdr3_nt: TGCGCCAGCAGCCCCACCAGCGGGGGATCCTACGAGCAGTACTTC
cdr3_aa: CASSPTSGGSYEQYF

clone_size: -
d_call: -
v_call: TRBV7-8
j_call: TRBJ2-1
cdr3_nt: TGTGCCAGCAGCTTAGCGAAGTTAGCGTCTGAGCAGTTCTTC
cdr3_aa: CASSLAKLASEQFF

clone_size: -
d_call: -
v_call: TRBV5-4
j_call: TRBJ2-5
cdr3_nt: TGTGCCAGCAGCTTGAGGAGGGAGACCCAGTACTTC
cdr3_aa: CASSLRRETQYF

clone_size: -
d_call: -
v_call: TRBV4-2
j_call: TRBJ2-3
cdr3_nt: TGTGCCAGCAGCCTAAGCCCTTCCACAGATACGCAGTATTTT
cdr3_aa: CASSLSPSTDTQYF

clone_size: -
d_call: TRBD2
v_call: TRBV7-3
j_call: TRBJ2-1
cdr3_nt: TGTGCCAGCAGCTCTAGCGGCGGTGTCAATGAGCAGTTCTTC
cdr3_aa: CASSSSGGVNEQFF

clone_size: few
d_call: -
v_call: TRBV19
j_call: TRBJ1-1
cdr3_nt: TGTGCCAGTAGTTCATCAGGGGACACTGAAGCTTTCTTT
cdr3_aa: CASSSSGDTEAFF

clone_size: -
d_call: -
v_call: TRBV11-3
j_call: TRBJ2-1
cdr3_nt: TGTGCCAGCAGCCCCGGCGGGTTACCCTACAATGAGCAGTTCTTC
cdr3_aa: CASSPGGLPYNEQFF

clone_size: -
d_call: -
v_call: TRBV19
j_call: TRBJ1-1
cdr3_nt: TGTGCCAGTAGTACCCAGGGTTCGGTGAACACTGAAGCTTTCTTT
cdr3_aa: CASSTQGSVNTEAFF

clone_size: -
d_call: -
v_call: TRBV19
j_call: TRBJ1-2
cdr3_nt: TGTGCCAGTAGTATAACAGGACCCGCACTCGGCTACACCTTC
cdr3_aa: CASSITGPALGYTF

clone_size: -
d_call: TRBD2
v_call: TRBV5-1
j_call: TRBJ2-7
cdr3_nt: TGCGCCAGCACTCTCTCCCCTAGCGGAAACTACGAGCAGTACTTC
cdr3_aa: CASTLSPSGNYEQYF

clone_size: -
d_call: TRBD2
v_call: TRBV6-4
j_call: TRBJ2-1
cdr3_nt: TGTGCCAGCAGGGCCCTGAGTCGCGGGGGGTCCTCAGTAGTTTACAATGAGCAGTTCTTC
cdr3_aa: CASRALSRGGSSVVYNEQFF

clone_size: -
d_call: TRBD2
v_call: TRBV7-9
j_call: TRBJ2-5
cdr3_nt: TGTGCCAGCAGCTATGGTAGCGGGGGGTCCCAAGAGACCCAGTACTTC
cdr3_aa: CASSYGSGGSQETQYF

clone_size: -
d_call: -
v_call: TRBV7-9
j_call: TRBJ2-7
cdr3_nt: TGTGCCAGCAGCCGCACTCGTGATGGGGGGGAGCAGTACTTC
cdr3_aa: CASSRTRDGGEQYF

clone_size: few
d_call: -
v_call: TRBV11-2
j_call: TRBJ2-7
cdr3_nt: TGTGCCAGCAGCTTAGACCGACTAGTGGGCTACGAGCAGTACTTC
cdr3_aa: CASSLDRLVGYEQYF